Sequencing of this T cell receptor beta chain was carried out in a study of blood T cell repertoires in COVID-19. Study-level background: Spain, Italy and the United States supplied samples that represented acute and convalescent COVID-19. PBMCs, B-cell-depleted T cells, or T cells were the source of the cDNA or gDNA that made up the material.

Original analysis: Amplified reference gene primers provided the basis for estimating nucleated cell counts. Using immunoSEQ multiplex PCR, the repertoire was profiled, and TCRdb retains in-frame clones only, with some absent. The V and J calls and clone size were taken over from that table, and D and trimming were inferred from the DNA. Of 71,000 or so clones detected, roughly nine tenths appear once; the ten largest clones hold approximately 19%. Sequencing was performed on peripheral blood. The receptor comes from a man aged 80 or over in a cohort sampled during active COVID-19.

CDR3 in amino acids: CASSQEGPIGSYTF. In nucleotides, the CDR3 is TGTGCCAGCAGCCAAGAGGGCCCAATCGGGAGCTACACCTTC. V and J are TRBV3-1 (or the pseudogene TRBV3-2) and TRBJ1-2; the D is unclear. Deletions cut 0 bases from V and 9 bases from J, with 14 bases between. Germline values: CDR1 LGHDT, CDR2 YNNKEL (reference sequence). This CDR3 is built from 14 residues.